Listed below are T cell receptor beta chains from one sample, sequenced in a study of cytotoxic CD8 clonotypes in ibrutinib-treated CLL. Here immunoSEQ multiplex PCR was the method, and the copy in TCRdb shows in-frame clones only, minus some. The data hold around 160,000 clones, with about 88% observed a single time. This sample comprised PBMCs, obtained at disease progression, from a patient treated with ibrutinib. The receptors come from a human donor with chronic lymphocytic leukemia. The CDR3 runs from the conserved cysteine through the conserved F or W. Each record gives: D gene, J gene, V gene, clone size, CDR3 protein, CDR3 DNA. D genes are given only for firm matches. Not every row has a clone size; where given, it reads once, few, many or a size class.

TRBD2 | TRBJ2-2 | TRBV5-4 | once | CASSLASGRGFGELFF | TGTGCCAGCAGCTTGGCTAGCGGGAGAGGGTTCGGGGAGCTGTTTTTT
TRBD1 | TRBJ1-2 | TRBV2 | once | CASSEVSLGQGLYGYTF | TGTGCCAGCAGTGAAGTGAGTTTGGGACAGGGGCTCTATGGCTACACCTTC
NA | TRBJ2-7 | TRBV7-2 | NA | CASSLAWRAGVEQYF | TGTGCCAGCAGCTTAGCGTGGCGGGCAGGCGTTGAGCAGTACTTC
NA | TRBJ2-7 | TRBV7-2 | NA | CASSLLGTGPYEQYF | TGTGCCAGCAGCTTACTTGGGACGGGACCCTACGAGCAGTACTTC
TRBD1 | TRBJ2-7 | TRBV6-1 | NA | CASSVDRANFYEQYF | TGTGCCAGCAGCGTTGACAGGGCTAACTTCTACGAGCAGTACTTC
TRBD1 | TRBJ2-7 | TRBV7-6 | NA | CASSKLAGTGSYEQYF | TGTGCCAGCAGCAAACTAGCCGGGACAGGCAGCTACGAGCAGTACTTC
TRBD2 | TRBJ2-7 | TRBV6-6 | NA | CASSFLSGRDLAEQYF | TGTGCCAGCAGTTTCCTAAGCGGGAGAGATTTGGCCGAGCAGTACTTC
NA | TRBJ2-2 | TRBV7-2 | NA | CASSPRTYGHTGELFF | TGTGCCAGCAGTCCCAGGACCTATGGGCACACCGGGGAGCTGTTTTTT
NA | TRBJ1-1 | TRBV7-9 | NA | CASSLALEYTEAFF | TGTGCCAGCAGCTTAGCCCTAGAGTACACTGAAGCTTTCTTT
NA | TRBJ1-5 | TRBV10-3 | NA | CAISEEGNQPQHF | TGTGCCATCAGTGAGGAAGGTAATCAGCCCCAGCATTTT
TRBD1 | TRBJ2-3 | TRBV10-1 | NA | CASSWTGGRRDTQYF | TGCGCCAGCAGTTGGACAGGGGGCAGAAGAGATACGCAGTATTTT
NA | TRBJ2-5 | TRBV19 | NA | CASSITPTGTQYF | TGTGCCAGTAGTATAACCCCCACCGGGACCCAGTACTTC
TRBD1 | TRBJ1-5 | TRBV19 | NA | CASSIEDRGTHQPQHF | TGTGCCAGTAGTATAGAGGACAGGGGGACCCATCAGCCCCAGCATTTT
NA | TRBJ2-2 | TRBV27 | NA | CAILIPGEGGELFF | TGTGCCATCCTGATTCCAGGGGAAGGCGGGGAGCTGTTTTTT
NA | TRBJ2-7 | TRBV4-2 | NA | CASSRPDRSYEQYF | TGTGCCAGCAGCCGCCCCGACAGATCCTACGAGCAGTACTTC
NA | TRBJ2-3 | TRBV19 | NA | CASSIGEEFTGPRTDTQYF | TGTGCCAGTAGTATAGGGGAGGAGTTCACGGGACCACGCACAGATACGCAGTATTTT
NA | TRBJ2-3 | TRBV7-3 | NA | CASSLNRLSTDTQYF | TGTGCCAGCAGCTTAAACAGACTCAGCACAGATACGCAGTATTTT
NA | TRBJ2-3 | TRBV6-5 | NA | CASSGSSGDQYF | TGTGCCAGCAGTGGATCTTCGGGAGATCAGTATTTT
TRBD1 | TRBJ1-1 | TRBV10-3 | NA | CAISDPRGEGEEAFF | TGTGCCATCAGTGACCCCAGGGGGGAAGGAGAGGAAGCTTTCTTT
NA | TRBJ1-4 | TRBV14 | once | CASSQDTLRLFF | TGTGCCAGCAGCCAAGATACTTTGAGACTGTTTTTT
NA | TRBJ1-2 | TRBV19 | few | CASSMGGYGYTF | TGTGCCAGTAGTATGGGCGGATATGGCTACACCTTC
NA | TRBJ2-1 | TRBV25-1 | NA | CASSDGNEQFF | TGTGCCAGCAGTGATGGCAATGAGCAGTTCTTC
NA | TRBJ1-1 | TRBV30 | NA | CAWSVLKVRGHTEAFF | TGTGCCTGGAGTGTACTTAAGGTGCGGGGGCACACTGAAGCTTTCTTT
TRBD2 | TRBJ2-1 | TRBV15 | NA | CATNGPVLSASGSWDEQFF | TGTGCCACCAACGGGCCAGTTCTGTCGGCTAGCGGGAGTTGGGATGAGCAGTTCTTC
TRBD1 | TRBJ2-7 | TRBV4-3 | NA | CASSQDAGQGVLSYEQYF | TGCGCCAGCAGCCAAGATGCCGGACAGGGGGTTCTCTCCTACGAGCAGTACTTC
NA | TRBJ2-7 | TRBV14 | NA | CASSASSYEQYF | TGTGCCAGCAGCGCGAGCTCCTACGAGCAGTACTTC
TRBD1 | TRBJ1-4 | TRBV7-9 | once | CASSPPTGATNEKLFF | TGTGCCAGCAGCCCGCCCACAGGGGCCACTAATGAAAAACTGTTTTTT
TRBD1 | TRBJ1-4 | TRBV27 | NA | CASSLGQGRYGKLFF | TGTGCCAGCAGTTTGGGACAGGGGCGGTATGGAAAACTGTTTTTT
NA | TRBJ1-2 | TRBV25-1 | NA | CASSEWGQPNYGYTF | TGTGCCAGCAGTGAATGGGGGCAGCCTAACTATGGCTACACCTTC
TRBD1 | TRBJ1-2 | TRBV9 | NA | CASSVRDSYGYTF | TGTGCCAGCAGCGTCCGGGACAGCTATGGCTACACCTTC
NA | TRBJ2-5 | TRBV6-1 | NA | CASSEFRRGGETQYF | TGTGCCAGCAGTGAATTTCGACGGGGTGGGGAGACCCAGTACTTC
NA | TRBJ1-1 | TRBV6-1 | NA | CASTRQGRNTEAFF | TGTGCCAGCACTCGGCAGGGCAGGAACACTGAAGCTTTCTTT
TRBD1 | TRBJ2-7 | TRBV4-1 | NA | CASSPSYGQGHEQYF | TGCGCCAGCAGCCCCTCATACGGACAGGGCCACGAGCAGTACTTC
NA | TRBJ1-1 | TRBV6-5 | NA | CASSYSLTGTEAFF | TGTGCCAGCAGTTACTCTCTAACAGGGACTGAAGCTTTCTTT
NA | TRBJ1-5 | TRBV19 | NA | CASSPHSKTDQPQHF | TGTGCCAGTAGTCCCCATAGTAAAACTGATCAGCCCCAGCATTTT
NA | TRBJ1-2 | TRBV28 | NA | CASSVGGAWNGYTF | TGTGCCAGCAGTGTGGGAGGGGCATGGAATGGCTACACCTTC
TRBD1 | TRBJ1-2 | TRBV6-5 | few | CASRGQGGGYGYTF | TGTGCCAGCAGGGGACAGGGGGGCGGCTATGGCTACACCTTC
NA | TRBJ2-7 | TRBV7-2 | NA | CASSHSASSSYEQYF | TGTGCCAGCAGCCATTCGGCGTCCTCCTCCTACGAGCAGTACTTC
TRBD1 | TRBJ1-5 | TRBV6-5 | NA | CASSYLRQGVIQPQHF | TGTGCCAGCAGTTACTTAAGACAGGGGGTCATACAGCCCCAGCATTTT
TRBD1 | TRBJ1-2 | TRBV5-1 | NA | CASRTTGTAIIGYGYTF | TGCGCCAGCCGGACGACAGGGACCGCGATTATCGGCTATGGCTACACCTTC
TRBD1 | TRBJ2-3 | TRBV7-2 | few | CASSPGQGTDTQYF | TGTGCCAGCAGCCCCGGACAGGGAACAGATACGCAGTATTTT
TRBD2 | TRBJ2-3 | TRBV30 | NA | CAWRLAGANTQYF | TGTGCCTGGCGCCTAGCGGGAGCCAATACGCAGTATTTT